A selection of T cell receptor beta chains follows, all from one sample in a study of cytomegalovirus exposure and HLA in healthy donors. Sequencing used immunoSEQ multiplex PCR; TCRdb keeps in-frame clones, though not all of them. The sample has around 70,000 clones, 81% seen once. Sequenced: PBMCs. The origin of the receptors is a human donor in good health. Each CDR3 is given with its conserved first and last residue. A D gene is named only where the DNA matches it firmly.

>TRBV21-1|17|TRBJ1-4|NA
CASSKSAPGGSNEKLFF
>TRBV11-3|13|TRBJ2-7|TRBD1
CASSTGQGDEQYF
>TRBV18|14|TRBJ2-7|TRBD1
CASSPNAGGHEQYF
>TRBV7-9|15|TRBJ2-7|TRBD1
CASSLGQVMSYEQYF
>TRBV19|15|TRBJ2-5|TRBD2
CASQAGAGGRETQYF
>TRBV19|15|TRBJ2-2|NA
CASSIEPRLTGELFF
>TRBV19|14|TRBJ2-7|NA
CASSRRGDRYEQYF
>TRBV6-4|13|TRBJ2-3|TRBD1
CASSEQGADTQYF
>TRBV18|15|TRBJ1-5|TRBD1
CASSPPGQGNQPQHF
>TRBV6-5|16|TRBJ1-3|NA
CASSLGGNARGNTIYF
>TRBV30|14|TRBJ2-7|TRBD1
CAWRRGTGFYEQYF
>TRBV9|15|TRBJ2-4|TRBD2
CASSVSGGAKNIQYF
>TRBV30|11|NA|NA
CAWDSSYEQYF
>TRBV7-2|13|TRBJ1-2|NA
CASSSDKFVGYTF
>TRBV6-4|15|TRBJ2-7|NA
CANPRGWSSSYEQYF
>TRBV9|18|TRBJ2-2|NA
CASSVVPPGHLNTGELFF
>TRBV5-6|13|TRBJ1-6|TRBD1
CASSFRTGPFLHF
>TRBV7-2|13|TRBJ1-5|NA
CASSSVGNQPQHF
>TRBV6-6|15|TRBJ2-5|TRBD1
CASSYERGLGETQYF
>TRBV7-9|17|TRBJ2-7|TRBD1
CASSLVHQDRVSYEQYF
>TRBV5-1|16|TRBJ2-3|TRBD1
CASTPTQGARTDTQYF
>TRBV11-3|16|TRBJ2-2|TRBD1
CASSSGQVTSTGELFF
>TRBV21-1|15|TRBJ2-5|NA
CASSKPGQEGETQYF
>TRBV2|15|TRBJ2-3|NA
CASSEGRRFGDTQYF
>TRBV7-9|14|TRBJ1-6|NA
CASSLVRVNSPLYF
>TRBV28|15|TRBJ2-1|TRBD1
CASSSTGTGSNEQFF
>TRBV11-2|16|TRBJ2-2|NA
CASSLSTGPNTGELFF
>TRBV27|14|TRBJ1-1|NA
CATGGGGMNTEAFF
>TRBV30|15|TRBJ1-6|NA
CAWGHPGMYDSPLHF
>TRBV27|14|TRBJ2-2|TRBD1
CASSWDRGTGELFF
>TRBV28|13|TRBJ2-5|NA
CASRQVAQETQYF
>TRBV27|14|TRBJ1-4|TRBD1
CASSPGQIGEKLFF
>TRBV11-2|13|TRBJ2-3|NA
CASSYTRQGTQYF
>TRBV7-2|14|TRBJ2-3|NA
CASSRGASTDTQYF
>TRBV9|14|TRBJ2-7|NA
CASSVATGSYEQYF
>TRBV19|16|TRBJ1-1|TRBD1
CASSLGGDRGGTEAFF
>TRBV5-1|15|TRBJ2-7|TRBD2
CASSTGLAGPYEQYF